The 2 T cell receptor beta chains below come from one sample, sequenced in a study of T-cell memory formation after mild COVID-19. TCRdb re-called the 5' RACE reads with MiXCR, one entry per CDR3 protein. Here the sample spans hundreds of thousands of distinct CDR3 sequences, 20% to 30% being singletons. The specimen was PBMCs or a T cell subset sorted from them (not recorded which). These receptors came from an adult woman who had mild COVID-19 (a few samples of this study predate the infection). Cell type and time point are not known.

CDR3 nucleotide sequence: TGTGCCACCAGCAGAGGGACCGGGACAGGGGTTACCGAGCAGTACTTC. Protein product: CATSRGTGTGVTEQYF. This chain links TRBV15 with TRBJ2-7, with TRBD1 matching over 10 bases. The CDR3 has 16 amino acids. Trimming removed 1 base from V and 6 bases from J; junction bases left unmatched: 9. Germline assignment: CDR1 LNHNV and CDR2 YYDKDF (reference sequence).

This clonotype turned up a few times. CDR3 region: CASSNPSGGDLEQFF. As DNA, the CDR3 is TGCGCCAGCAGCAACCCTAGCGGGGGGGATCTGGAGCAGTTCTTC. The V and J genes are TRBV5-1 and TRBJ2-1, with TRBD2 matching 12 bases. Germline CDR1 reads SGHRS; CDR2 reads YFSETQ. The junction had 9 bases not matched to a gene; V was cut back by 4 bases and J by 10 bases. The CDR3 has 15 residues.